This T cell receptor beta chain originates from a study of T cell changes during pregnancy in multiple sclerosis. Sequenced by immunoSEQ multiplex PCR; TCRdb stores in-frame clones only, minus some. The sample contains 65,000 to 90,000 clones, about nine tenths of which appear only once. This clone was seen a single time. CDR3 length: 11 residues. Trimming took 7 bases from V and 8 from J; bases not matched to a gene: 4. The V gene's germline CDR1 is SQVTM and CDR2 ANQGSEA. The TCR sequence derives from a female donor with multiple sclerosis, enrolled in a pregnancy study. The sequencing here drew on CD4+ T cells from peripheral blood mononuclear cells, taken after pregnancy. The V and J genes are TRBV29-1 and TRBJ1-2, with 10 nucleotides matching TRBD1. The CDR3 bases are TGCAGCGCAGGGACAGGGGAGGGCTACACCTTC. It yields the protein CSAGTGEGYTF.